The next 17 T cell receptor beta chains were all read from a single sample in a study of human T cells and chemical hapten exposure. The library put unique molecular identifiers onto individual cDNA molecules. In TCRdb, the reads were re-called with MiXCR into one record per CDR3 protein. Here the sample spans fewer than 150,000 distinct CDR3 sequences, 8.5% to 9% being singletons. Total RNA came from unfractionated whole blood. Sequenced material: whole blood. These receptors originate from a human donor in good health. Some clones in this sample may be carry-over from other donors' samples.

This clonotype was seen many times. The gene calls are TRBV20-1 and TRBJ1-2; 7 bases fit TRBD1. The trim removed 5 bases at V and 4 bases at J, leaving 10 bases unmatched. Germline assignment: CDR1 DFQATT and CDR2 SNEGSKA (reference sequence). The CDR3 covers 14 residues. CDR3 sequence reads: CSAPLRQGGYGYTF. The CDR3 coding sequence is TGCAGTGCTCCCCTTCGACAGGGCGGCTATGGCTACACCTTC.

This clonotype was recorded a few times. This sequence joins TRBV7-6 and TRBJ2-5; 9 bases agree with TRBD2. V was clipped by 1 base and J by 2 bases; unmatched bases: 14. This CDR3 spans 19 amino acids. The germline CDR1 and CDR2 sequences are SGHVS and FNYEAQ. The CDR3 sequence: CASSLGLSRTSETQETQYF. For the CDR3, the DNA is TGTGCCAGCAGCTTAGGCTTATCTCGGACTAGCGAGACACAAGAGACCCAGTACTTC.

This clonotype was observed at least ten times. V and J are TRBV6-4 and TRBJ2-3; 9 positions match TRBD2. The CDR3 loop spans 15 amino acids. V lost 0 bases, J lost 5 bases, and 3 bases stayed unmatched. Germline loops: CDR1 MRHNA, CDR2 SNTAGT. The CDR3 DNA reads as TGTGCCAGCAGTGACTCGGCGGGAGGGGGAGATACGCAGTATTTT. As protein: CASSDSAGGGDTQYF.

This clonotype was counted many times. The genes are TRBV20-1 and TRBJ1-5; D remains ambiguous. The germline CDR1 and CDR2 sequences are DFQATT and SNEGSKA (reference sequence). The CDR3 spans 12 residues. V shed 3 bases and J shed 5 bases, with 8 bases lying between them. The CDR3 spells CSASGLDQPQHF. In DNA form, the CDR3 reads TGCAGTGCTAGTGGGCTAGATCAGCCCCAGCATTTT.

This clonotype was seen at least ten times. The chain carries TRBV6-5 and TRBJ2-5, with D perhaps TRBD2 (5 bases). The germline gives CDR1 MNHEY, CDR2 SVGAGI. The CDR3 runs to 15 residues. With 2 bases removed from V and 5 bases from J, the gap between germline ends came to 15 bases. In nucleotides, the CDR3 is TGTGCCAGCAGTTACGGCGTGGAGGCCTGGGAGACCCAGTACTTC. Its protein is CASSYGVEAWETQYF.

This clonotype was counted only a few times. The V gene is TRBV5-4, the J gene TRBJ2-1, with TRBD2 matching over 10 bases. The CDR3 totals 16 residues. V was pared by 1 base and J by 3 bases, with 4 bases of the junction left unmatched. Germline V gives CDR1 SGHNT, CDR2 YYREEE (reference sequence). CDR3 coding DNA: TGTGCCAGCAGCTTGTCTAGCGGGGGATTCTACAATGAGCAGTTCTTC. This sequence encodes CASSLSSGGFYNEQFF.

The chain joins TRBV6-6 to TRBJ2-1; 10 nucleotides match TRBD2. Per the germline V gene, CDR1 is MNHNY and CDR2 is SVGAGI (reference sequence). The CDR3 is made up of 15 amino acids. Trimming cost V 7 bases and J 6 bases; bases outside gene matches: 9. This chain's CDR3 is CASNRLAGAPNEQFF. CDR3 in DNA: TGTGCCAGCAACCGACTAGCGGGCGCCCCCAATGAGCAGTTCTTC.

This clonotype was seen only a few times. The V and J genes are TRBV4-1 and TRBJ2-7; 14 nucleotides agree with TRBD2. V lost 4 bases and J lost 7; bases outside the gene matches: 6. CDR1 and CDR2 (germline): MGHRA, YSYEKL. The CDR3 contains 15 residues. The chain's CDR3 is CASSLGLAGAGEQYF. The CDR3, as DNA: TGCGCCAGCAGCCTGGGACTAGCGGGGGCGGGGGAGCAGTACTTC.

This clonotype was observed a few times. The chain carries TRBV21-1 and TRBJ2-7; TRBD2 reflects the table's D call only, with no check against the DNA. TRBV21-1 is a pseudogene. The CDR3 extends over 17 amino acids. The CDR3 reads CASSNPHPYSGTYEQYF. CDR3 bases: TGTGCCAGCAGCAACCCCCATCCATATAGCGGGACTTACGAGCAGTACTTC.

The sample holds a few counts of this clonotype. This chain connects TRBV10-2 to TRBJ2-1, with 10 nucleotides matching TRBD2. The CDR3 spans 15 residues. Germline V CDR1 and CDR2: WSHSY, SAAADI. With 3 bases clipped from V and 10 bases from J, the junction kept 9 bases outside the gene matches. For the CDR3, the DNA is TGCGCCAGCAGTGAAGCGGGGGGGTGGTTAGCCGAGCAGTTCTTC. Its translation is CASSEAGGWLAEQFF.

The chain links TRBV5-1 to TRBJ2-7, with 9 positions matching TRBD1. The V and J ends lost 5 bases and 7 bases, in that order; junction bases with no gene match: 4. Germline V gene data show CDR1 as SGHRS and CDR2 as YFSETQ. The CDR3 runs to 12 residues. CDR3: CASRQGAREQYF. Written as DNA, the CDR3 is TGCGCCAGCAGACAGGGGGCGCGTGAGCAGTACTTC.

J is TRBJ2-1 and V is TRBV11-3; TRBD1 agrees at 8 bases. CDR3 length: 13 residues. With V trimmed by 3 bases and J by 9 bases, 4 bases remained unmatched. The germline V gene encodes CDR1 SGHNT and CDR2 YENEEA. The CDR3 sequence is CASSLNQGAEQFF. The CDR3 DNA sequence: TGTGCCAGCAGCTTGAACCAGGGGGCTGAGCAGTTCTTC.

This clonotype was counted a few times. The CDR3 nucleotides are TGCGCCAGCAGCCGCGGGACTAGCGGACGCACAGATACGCAGTATTTT. Amino acid sequence: CASSRGTSGRTDTQYF. The rearrangement links TRBV5-1 to TRBJ2-3, with 11 bases aligning to TRBD2. The CDR3 is 16 residues long. Per the germline V gene, CDR1 is SGHRS and CDR2 is YFSETQ. The trim removed 4 bases at V and 1 base at J, leaving 5 bases unmatched.

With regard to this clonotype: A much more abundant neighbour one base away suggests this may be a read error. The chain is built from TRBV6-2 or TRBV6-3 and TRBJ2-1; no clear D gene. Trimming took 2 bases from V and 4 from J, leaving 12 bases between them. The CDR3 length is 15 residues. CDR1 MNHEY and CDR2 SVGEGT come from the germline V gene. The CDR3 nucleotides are TGTGCCAGCAGTTACCCGCCCTCCCTGTACAATGAGCAGTTCTTC. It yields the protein CASSYPPSLYNEQFF.

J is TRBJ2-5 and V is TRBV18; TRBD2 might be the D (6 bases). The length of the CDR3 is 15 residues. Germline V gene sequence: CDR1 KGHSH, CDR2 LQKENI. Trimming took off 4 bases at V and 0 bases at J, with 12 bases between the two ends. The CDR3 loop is CASSLNPSDQETQYF. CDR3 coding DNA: TGTGCCAGCTCACTAAACCCTAGCGACCAAGAGACCCAGTACTTC.

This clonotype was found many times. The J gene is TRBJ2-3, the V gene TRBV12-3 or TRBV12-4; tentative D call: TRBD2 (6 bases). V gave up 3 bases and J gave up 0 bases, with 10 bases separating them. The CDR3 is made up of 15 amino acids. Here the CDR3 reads CASSLLAASTDTQYF. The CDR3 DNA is TGTGCCAGCAGTTTGTTAGCGGCTAGCACAGATACGCAGTATTTT.

The CDR3 here is CASSPGQAGYEQYF. DNA of the CDR3: TGTGCCAGCAGTCCCGGACAGGCTGGCTACGAGCAGTACTTC. The chain combines TRBV21-1 with TRBJ2-7; no check of the table's D call, TRBD1, against the DNA was made. TRBV21-1 is marked as a pseudogene. This CDR3 is built from 14 residues.